This T cell receptor (beta chain) was recovered during a study of CD8 T cells in Susac syndrome. For the study at large: When blood was collected, patients with Susac syndrome were therapy-naive, were taking corticosteroids, or were receiving intravenous immunoglobulin alone.

RNA was extracted with the RNeasy kit, and a quantity of roughly 0.45 to 1 ug was reverse transcribed using random hexamers. TCRdb ran MiXCR on the immunoSEQ multiplex PCR reads and lists one entry per CDR3 protein. The sample lists some 200,000 distinct CDR3 sequences, approximately 94% occurring once. Between the trimmed V and J ends, which lost 1 base and 6 bases, there was a span of 4 bases. The CDR3 covers 12 residues. Germline CDR1 reads LGHDT; CDR2 reads YNNKEL (reference sequence). CD8+ and CD4+ T cells circulating in blood were sequenced for TCR beta. The specimen was CD4+ T cells from PBMCs. The rearrangement joins TRBV3-1 to TRBJ2-1; D is undetermined. The source is a human donor with Susac syndrome. CDR3: CASSQVLNEQFF. The CDR3 DNA reads TGTGCCAGCAGCCAAGTTCTCAATGAGCAGTTCTTC.